Shown below are 21 T cell receptor beta chains from a single sample sequenced in a study of blood T cell repertoires in COVID-19. Measured with immunoSEQ multiplex PCR; TCRdb has only the in-frame clones, and not every one. This sample has about 240,000 clones; around nine tenths occur once, and the top ten carry under 5%. The sample comprised PBMCs or T cells enriched from blood (not recorded which). The receptors come from a woman in her twenties or thirties who had recovered from COVID-19.

The chain combines TRBV7-2 with TRBJ2-3; the match to TRBD2 covers 10 bases. With 5 bases clipped from V and 2 bases from J, the junction kept 16 bases outside the gene matches. The CDR3 is 19 amino acids. Germline loops: CDR1 SGHTA, CDR2 FQGNSA. Written as DNA, the CDR3 is TGTGCCAGCAGCCGGTCCGCCGGACTAGCGGAGTCCCACACAGATACGCAGTATTTT. Amino acid sequence: CASSRSAGLAESHTDTQYF. The whole variable domain, filled in from reference TRBV7-2 and TRBJ2-3, reads GAGVSQSPSNKVTEKGKDVELRCDPISGHTALYWYRQSLGQGLEFLIYFQGNSAPDKSGLPSDRFSAERTGGSVSTLTIQRTQQEDSAVYLCASSRSAGLAESHTDTQYFGPGTRLTVL.

This clone was counted only a few times. The rearrangement joins TRBV19 to TRBJ1-1, with 11 bases that match TRBD1. With 5 bases clipped from V and 8 bases from J, the junction kept 10 bases outside the gene matches. CDR3 size: 15 residues. The germline V gene has CDR1 LNHDA and CDR2 SQIVND (reference sequence). The CDR3 DNA sequence: TGTGCCAGTAGTGGGGCAAGGACAGGGGGCAACGAAGCTTTCTTT. Residues: CASSGARTGGNEAFF.

The rearrangement uses TRBV5-1 and TRBJ2-2, with D possibly TRBD2 on 6 matching bases. V lost 10 bases to trimming and J lost 2 bases, with 15 bases between them. Germline lookup yields CDR1 SGHRS and CDR2 YFSETQ. The CDR3 length is 14 residues. Written as DNA, the CDR3 is TGCGCCTCCCGGGAGTTGGGAAACACCGGGGAGCTGTTTTTT. It translates to CASRELGNTGELFF.

The CDR3 protein is CASSAGQGARVVTEAFF. DNA of the CDR3: TGTGCCAGCAGCGCTGGACAGGGGGCGAGGGTGGTCACTGAAGCTTTCTTT. The chain links TRBV13 to TRBJ1-1; 11 bases line up with TRBD1. The germline V gene encodes CDR1 PRHDT and CDR2 FYEKMQ (reference sequence). V was pared by 5 bases and J by 4 bases, with 12 bases of the junction left unmatched. This CDR3 is built from 17 residues.

The chain combines TRBV10-3 with TRBJ2-7, with D unclear. The germline V and J ends were trimmed by 3 bases and 5 bases, with 11 bases remaining between them. This CDR3 has 13 residues. CDR1 is ENHRY and CDR2 is SYGVKD in the germline V gene. The DNA for the CDR3 is TGTGCCATCAGTGAAATTACTGTAGACGAGCAGTACTTC. Residues: CAISEITVDEQYF.

Remarks on this clone: The junction departs from germline at one end; a sequencing error may be responsible. This rearrangement joins TRBV2 to TRBJ1-5; tentatively, D is TRBD1 (6 bases). From germline, CDR1 is SNHLY and CDR2 FYNNEI. This CDR3 comprises 14 residues. CDR3 region: CASSGRGSSQPQHF. CDR3 DNA: TGTGCCAGCAGTGGAAGGGGGAGCAGTCAGCCCCAGCATTTT.

The CDR3 region is CASSPDPTRGGEKLFF. The CDR3 DNA follows: TGTGCCAGCTCACCGGACCCGACCAGGGGTGGTGAAAAACTGTTTTTT. The J gene is TRBJ1-4, the V gene TRBV18; D may be TRBD1 (6 bases). This CDR3 contains 16 residues. V lost 3 bases and J lost 7, with 18 bases in between. Germline-derived CDR1 and CDR2 are KGHSH and LQKENI.

The chain uses TRBV28 and TRBJ1-2; 8 bases line up with TRBD1. CDR1 MDHEN and CDR2 SYDVKM come from the germline V gene. The CDR3 length is 13 residues. The V gene end was trimmed by 6 bases and the J gene end by 4 bases; junction bases not matched to a gene: 4. The CDR3 nucleotides read TGTGCCAGCAGCCCGACAGGGGTCTATGGCTACACCTTC. As protein: CASSPTGVYGYTF.

This clone has just a few counts. The V and J genes are TRBV4-1 and TRBJ1-5, with 9 bases lining up with TRBD1. The CDR3 consists of 18 residues. Germline V gene lookup returns CDR1 MGHRA and CDR2 YSYEKL. The ends lost 2 bases at V and 4 bases at J; junction bases unmatched: 12. The CDR3 region has the DNA TGCGCCAGCAGCCAAAAATACCGGGACAGGGCTGATAATCAGCCCCAGCATTTT. The encoded protein is CASSQKYRDRADNQPQHF.

A few counts support this clone. J is TRBJ2-7 and V is TRBV7-8; possibly TRBD1 for D (6 bases). The CDR3 length is 13 residues. Germline V gene sequence: CDR1 SGHVS, CDR2 FQNEAQ. With 0 bases removed from V and 5 bases from J, the gap between germline ends came to 8 bases. CDR3 in amino acids: CASSLAGAHEQYF. The CDR3 bases are TGTGCCAGCAGCTTAGCGGGGGCCCACGAGCAGTACTTC.

The V call is TRBV30, the J call TRBJ1-2; D is possibly TRBD1 (5 bases). From germline, CDR1 is GTSNPN and CDR2 SVGIG (reference sequence). CDR3 length: 14 amino acids. Trimming pared 2 bases from V and 8 bases from J, leaving 18 bases between. CDR3 bases: TGTGCCTGGAGTCGAACCCCGGGGGGTGAAGGCTACACCTTC. It codes for CAWSRTPGGEGYTF.

As concerns this clone: The sample has other DNA sequences that encode this CDR3 too. The chain couples TRBV28 to TRBJ1-2; D unclear. This CDR3 contains 11 residues. Per the germline V gene, CDR1 is MDHEN and CDR2 is SYDVKM. The V and J ends lost 4 bases and 5 bases respectively, with 5 bases between them. Here the CDR3 DNA reads TGTGCCAGCAGTTCGGGTTATGGCTACACCTTC. It yields the protein CASSSGYGYTF.

The V and J genes are TRBV18 and TRBJ1-2; 7 bases are a match to TRBD1. Germline V gives CDR1 KGHSH, CDR2 LQKENI. Germline trimming cut 3 bases from V and 0 bases from J; bases unmatched to any gene: 4. There are 15 residues in the CDR3. The CDR3 sequence: CASSPSTGPNYGYTF. The DNA of the CDR3 is TGTGCCAGCTCACCGTCGACAGGGCCTAACTATGGCTACACCTTC.

This chain connects TRBV7-6 to TRBJ2-1; a possible D gene is TRBD2 (8 bases). Trimming took 5 bases from V and 1 from J, leaving 15 bases between them. The germline gives CDR1 SGHVS, CDR2 FNYEAQ. CDR3 length: 16 amino acids. Here the CDR3 reads CASSRGGQISYNEQFF. In nucleotides, the CDR3 is TGTGCCAGCAGCCGGGGGGGACAGATTTCCTACAATGAGCAGTTCTTC.

The chain couples TRBV30 to TRBJ1-1, with D possibly being TRBD1 (5 bases). The germline V gene encodes CDR1 GTSNPN and CDR2 SVGIG (reference sequence). The CDR3 sequence is 13 residues long. Trimming shortened V by 3 bases and J by 3 bases, and 11 bases separated the two germline ends. CDR3 DNA sequence: TGTGCCTGGAGAACCAGGGTGGACACTGAAGCTTTCTTT. Its protein product is CAWRTRVDTEAFF.

This clone was recorded once. V is TRBV4-3 and J is TRBJ1-1, with TRBD1 matching 7 bases. The V gene's germline CDR1 is LGHNA and CDR2 YSLEER. V lost 5 bases, J lost 3 bases, and 9 bases stayed unmatched. The CDR3 totals 15 residues. The CDR3 here is CASSSQGRSYTEAFF. The CDR3 region has the DNA TGCGCCAGCAGCTCACAGGGGCGCAGTTACACTGAAGCTTTCTTT.

DNA of the CDR3: TGCGCCAGCAGCCCATCTCTGGGGAGAATGAACACTGAAGCTTTCTTT. Amino acids: CASSPSLGRMNTEAFF. The V call is TRBV4-3, the J call TRBJ1-1; D is unclear. The CDR3 covers 16 residues. V lost 4 bases, J lost 0 bases, and 15 bases lay in between. The germline V gene encodes CDR1 LGHNA and CDR2 YSLEER.

The chain carries TRBV11-3 and TRBJ2-3, with D uncertain. V was trimmed by 1 base and J by 2 bases, leaving 7 bases between them. The V gene's germline CDR1 is SGHNT and CDR2 YENEEA. This CDR3 has 14 residues. The DNA of the CDR3 is TGTGCCAGCAGCTTAGGGGCATCCACAGATACGCAGTATTTT. This translates into CASSLGASTDTQYF. Combining the CDR3 with reference TRBV11-3 and TRBJ2-3 gives the whole variable domain EAGVVQSPRYKIIEKKQPVAFWCNPISGHNTLYWYLQNLGQGPELLIRYENEEAVDDSQLPKDRFSAERLKGVDSTLKIQPAELGDSAVYLCASSLGASTDTQYFGPGTRLTVL.

The chain links TRBV7-2 to TRBJ1-5, with 11 bases lining up with TRBD1. CDR3 length: 19 amino acids. The germline gives CDR1 SGHTA, CDR2 FQGNSA. J lost 5 bases, V lost 6 bases, and 18 bases had no gene match. This chain's CDR3 is CASSYSGQGVGIGDQPQHF. The CDR3 coding sequence is TGTGCCAGCAGTTATTCGGGACAGGGGGTGGGCATAGGGGATCAGCCCCAGCATTTT.

The chain uses TRBV28 and TRBJ2-6; possibly TRBD1 for D (5 bases). The CDR3 sequence is 14 residues long. Germline-derived CDR1 and CDR2 are MDHEN and SYDVKM. V lost 4 bases, J lost 1 base, and 5 bases lay in between. The CDR3 DNA is TGTGCCAGCAGTTCAGGGTCTGGGGCCAACGTCCTGACTTTC. Amino acids: CASSSGSGANVLTF.

V is TRBV5-1 and J is TRBJ1-2; perhaps TRBD1 as D (5 bases). The germline gives CDR1 SGHRS, CDR2 YFSETQ. V shed 1 base and J shed 0 bases, with 16 bases lying between them. The CDR3 has 17 amino acids. CDR3 bases: TGCGCCAGCAGCTTGTTGAGCCCTCGGGGGTCTAACTATGGCTACACCTTC. Its protein product is CASSLLSPRGSNYGYTF.